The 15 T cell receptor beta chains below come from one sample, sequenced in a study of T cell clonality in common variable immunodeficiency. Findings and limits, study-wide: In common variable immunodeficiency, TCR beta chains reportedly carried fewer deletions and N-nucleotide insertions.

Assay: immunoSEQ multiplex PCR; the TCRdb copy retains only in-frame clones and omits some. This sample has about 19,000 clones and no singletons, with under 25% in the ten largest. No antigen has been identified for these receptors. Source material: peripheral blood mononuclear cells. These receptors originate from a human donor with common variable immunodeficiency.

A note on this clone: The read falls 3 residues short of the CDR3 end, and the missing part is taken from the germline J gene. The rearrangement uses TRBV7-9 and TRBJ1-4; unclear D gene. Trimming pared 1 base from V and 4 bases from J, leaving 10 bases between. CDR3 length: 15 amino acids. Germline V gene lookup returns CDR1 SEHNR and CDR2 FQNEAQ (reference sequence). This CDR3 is CASSLGRIDNEKLFF. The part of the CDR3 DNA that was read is TGTGCCAGCAGCTTAGGGCGGATAGATAATGAAAAA.

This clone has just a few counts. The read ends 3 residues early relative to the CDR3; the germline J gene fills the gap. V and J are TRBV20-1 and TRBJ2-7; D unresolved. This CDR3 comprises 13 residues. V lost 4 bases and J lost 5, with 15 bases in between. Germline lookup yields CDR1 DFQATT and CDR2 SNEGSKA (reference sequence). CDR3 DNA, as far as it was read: TGCAGTGCTATCCCCAGTCCATCTGACGAG. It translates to CSAIPSPSDE. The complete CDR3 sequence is CSAIPSPSDEQYF.

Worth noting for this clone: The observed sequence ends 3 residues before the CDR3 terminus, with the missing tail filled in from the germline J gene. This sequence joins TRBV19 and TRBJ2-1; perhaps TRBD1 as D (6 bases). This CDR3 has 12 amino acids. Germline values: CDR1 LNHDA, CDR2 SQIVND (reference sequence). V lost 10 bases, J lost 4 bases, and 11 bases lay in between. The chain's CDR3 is CATGTTYNEQFF. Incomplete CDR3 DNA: TGTGCCACCGGGACAACTTACAATGAG. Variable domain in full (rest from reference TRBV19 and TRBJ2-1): DGGITQSPKYLFRKEGQNVTLSCEQNLNHDAMYWYRQDPGQGLRLIYYSQIVNDFQKGDIAEGYSVSREKKESFPLTVTSAQKNPTAFYLCATGTTYNEQFFGPGTRLTVL.

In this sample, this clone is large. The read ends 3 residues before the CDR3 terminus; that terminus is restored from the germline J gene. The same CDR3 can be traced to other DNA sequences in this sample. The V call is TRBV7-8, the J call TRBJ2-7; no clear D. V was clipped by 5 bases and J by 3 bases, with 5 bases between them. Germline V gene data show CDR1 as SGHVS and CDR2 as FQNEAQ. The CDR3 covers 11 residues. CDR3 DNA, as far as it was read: TGTGCCAGCAGCCCAAACTACGAG. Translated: CASSPNYE. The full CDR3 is CASSPNYEQYF.

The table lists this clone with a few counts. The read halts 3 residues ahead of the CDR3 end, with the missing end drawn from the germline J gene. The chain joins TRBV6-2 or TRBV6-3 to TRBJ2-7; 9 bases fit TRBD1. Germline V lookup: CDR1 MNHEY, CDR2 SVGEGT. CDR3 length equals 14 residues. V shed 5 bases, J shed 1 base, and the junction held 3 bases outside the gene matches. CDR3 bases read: TGTGCCAGCAGTATAGACAGGGGGTCCTACGAG. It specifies CASSIDRGSYE. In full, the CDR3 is CASSIDRGSYEQYF.

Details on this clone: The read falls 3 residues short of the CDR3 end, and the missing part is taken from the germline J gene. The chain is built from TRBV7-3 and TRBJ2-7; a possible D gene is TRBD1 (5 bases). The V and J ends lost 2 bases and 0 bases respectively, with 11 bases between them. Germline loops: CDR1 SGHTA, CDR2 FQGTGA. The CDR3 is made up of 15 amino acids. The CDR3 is CASSLGAAYSYEQYF. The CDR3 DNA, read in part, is TGTGCCAGCAGCTTAGGGGCAGCCTACTCCTACGAG.

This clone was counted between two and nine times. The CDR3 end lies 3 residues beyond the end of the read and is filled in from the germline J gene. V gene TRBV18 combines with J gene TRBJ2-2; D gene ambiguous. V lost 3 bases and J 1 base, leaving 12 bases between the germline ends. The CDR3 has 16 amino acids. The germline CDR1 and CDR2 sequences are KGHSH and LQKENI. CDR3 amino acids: CASSPQLVLNTGELFF. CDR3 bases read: TGTGCCAGCTCACCCCAACTCGTCCTGAACACCGGGGAG. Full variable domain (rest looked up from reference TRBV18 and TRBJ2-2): NAGVMQNPRHLVRRRGQEARLRCSPMKGHSHVYWYRQLPEEGLKFMVYLQKENIIDESGMPKERFSAEFPKEGPSILRIQQVVRGDSAAYFCASSPQLVLNTGELFFGEGSRLTVL.

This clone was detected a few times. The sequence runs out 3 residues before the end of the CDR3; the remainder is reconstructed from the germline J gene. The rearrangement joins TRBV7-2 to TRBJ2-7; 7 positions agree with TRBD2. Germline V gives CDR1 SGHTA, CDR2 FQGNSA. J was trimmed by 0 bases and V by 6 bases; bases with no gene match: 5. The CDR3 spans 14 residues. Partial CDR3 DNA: TGTGCCAGCAGACGCGGGGGAAGCTCCTACGAG. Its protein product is CASRRGGSSYE. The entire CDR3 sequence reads CASRRGGSSYEQYF.

CDR3 loop: CSARVPQTSAGNEQFF. The CDR3 DNA, read in part, is TGCAGTGCTAGAGTCCCCCAGACTAGCGCGGGAAATGAG. This chain joins TRBV20-1 and TRBJ2-1, with 8 bases fitting TRBD2. The CDR3 end falls 3 residues outside the read, so it is completed with the germline J gene. The CDR3 is 16 residues long. Germline CDR1 reads DFQATT; CDR2 reads SNEGSKA (reference sequence). V was clipped by 1 base and J by 7 bases; unmatched bases: 12.

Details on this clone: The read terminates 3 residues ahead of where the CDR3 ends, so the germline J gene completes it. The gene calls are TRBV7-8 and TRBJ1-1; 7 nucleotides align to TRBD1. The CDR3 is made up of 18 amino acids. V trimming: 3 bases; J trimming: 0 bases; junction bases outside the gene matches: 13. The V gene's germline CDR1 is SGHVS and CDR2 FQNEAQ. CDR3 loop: CASSFGLGQQGMNTEAFF. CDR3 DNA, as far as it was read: TGTGCCAGCAGCTTTGGACTGGGACAGCAAGGCATGAACACTGAA.

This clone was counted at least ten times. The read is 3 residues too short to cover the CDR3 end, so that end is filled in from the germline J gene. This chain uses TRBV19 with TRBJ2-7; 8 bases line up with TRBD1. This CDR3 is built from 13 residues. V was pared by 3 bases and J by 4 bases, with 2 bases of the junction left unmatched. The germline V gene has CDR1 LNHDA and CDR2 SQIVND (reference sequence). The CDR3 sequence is CASSIDRGYEQYF. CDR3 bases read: TGTGCCAGTAGTATCGACAGGGGTTACGAG.

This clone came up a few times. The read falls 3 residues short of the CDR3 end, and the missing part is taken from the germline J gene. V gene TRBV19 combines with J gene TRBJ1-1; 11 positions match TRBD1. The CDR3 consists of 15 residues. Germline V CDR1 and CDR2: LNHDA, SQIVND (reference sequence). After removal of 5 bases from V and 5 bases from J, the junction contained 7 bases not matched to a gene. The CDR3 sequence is CASSPRTGGGTEAFF. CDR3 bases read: TGTGCCAGTAGTCCCCGGACAGGGGGCGGGACTGAA.

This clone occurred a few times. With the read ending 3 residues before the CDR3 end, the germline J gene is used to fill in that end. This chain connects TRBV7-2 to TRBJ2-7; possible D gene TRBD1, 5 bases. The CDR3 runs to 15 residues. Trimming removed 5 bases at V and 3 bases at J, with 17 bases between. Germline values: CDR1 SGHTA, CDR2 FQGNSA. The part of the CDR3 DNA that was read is TGTGCCAGCAGCCGTTTTCCCCAGGGCTTCTACGAG. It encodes CASSRFPQGFYE. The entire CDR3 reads CASSRFPQGFYEQYF.

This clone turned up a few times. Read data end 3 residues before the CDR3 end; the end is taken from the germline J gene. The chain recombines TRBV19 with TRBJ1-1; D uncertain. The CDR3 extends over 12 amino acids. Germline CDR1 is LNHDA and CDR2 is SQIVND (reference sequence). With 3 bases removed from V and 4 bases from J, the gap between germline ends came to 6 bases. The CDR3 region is CASSIFGTEAFF. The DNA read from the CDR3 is TGTGCCAGTAGTATTTTCGGCACTGAA.

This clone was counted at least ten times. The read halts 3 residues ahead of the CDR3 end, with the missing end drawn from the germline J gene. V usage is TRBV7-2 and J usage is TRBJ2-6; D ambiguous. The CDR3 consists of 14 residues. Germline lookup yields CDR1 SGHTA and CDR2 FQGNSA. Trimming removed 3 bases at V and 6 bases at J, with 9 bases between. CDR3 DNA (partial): TGTGCCAGCAGCTTCGTTTTGGCGGCCAACGTC. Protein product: CASSFVLAANV. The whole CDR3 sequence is CASSFVLAANVLTF.